A selection of T cell receptor beta chains follows, all from one sample in a study of T cells in Graves' hyperthyroidism and ophthalmopathy. MiXCR was run by TCRdb on the multiplex PCR reads, yielding one entry per CDR3 protein. The table lists approximately 40,000 distinct CDR3 sequences, 40% to 60% of them singletons, with 17% in the top ten. The specimen was blood. These receptors were obtained from a middle-aged man with Graves' ophthalmopathy. Both conserved end residues are part of each CDR3. Fields, in order: J gene, V gene, D gene, clone size, CDR3 protein, CDR3 DNA. The D gene is left open where the match is weak. Only some rows state a clone size, as once, few, many or a class for expanded clones.

>TRBJ2-5|TRBV28|NA|NA
CASSLSRGGETQYF
TGTGCCAGCAGTTTATCAAGGGGAGGAGAGACCCAGTACTTC
>TRBJ2-1|TRBV5-4|TRBD1|many
CASSWIPGQIYNEQFF
TGTGCCAGCAGCTGGATCCCGGGACAGATCTACAATGAGCAGTTCTTC
>TRBJ2-1|TRBV5-1|NA|NA
CASILEDGENEQSF
TGCGCCAGCATCTTGGAAGATGGGGAGAATGAGCAGTCCTTC
>TRBJ2-7|TRBV20-1|TRBD2|NA
CSATILAGPYEQYF
TGCAGTGCCACCATACTAGCGGGACCGTACGAGCAGTACTTC
>TRBJ1-5|TRBV9|NA|many
CASSVGVGNQPQHF
TGTGCCAGCAGCGTAGGTGTGGGAAATCAGCCCCAGCATTTT
>TRBJ2-3|TRBV10-3|NA|NA
CAISDSNGDTQYF
TGTGCCATCAGTGACTCCAACGGAGATACGCAGTATTTT
>TRBJ2-2|TRBV7-3|TRBD1|once
CASSLSGTGAGELFF
TGTGCCAGCAGCTTAAGTGGGACAGGGGCCGGGGAGCTGTTTTTT
>TRBJ1-5|TRBV20-1|NA|NA
CSATSSGGYGQETQHF
TGCAGTGCTACGAGTAGCGGGGGATATGGGCAAGAGACCCAGCATTTT
>TRBJ2-7|TRBV24-1|TRBD2|NA
CATSDWCAITSGGAHEQYF
TGTGCCACCAGTGATTGGTGTGCCATCACTAGCGGGGGGGCCCACGAGCAGTACTTC
>TRBJ1-5|TRBV6-6|NA|NA
CASENGETQHF
TGTGCCAGTGAAAACGGCGAGACCCAGCATTTT
>TRBJ2-1|TRBV14|NA|NA
CASSQVGGLSYNEQFF
TGTGCCAGCAGCCAAGTGGGCGGGTTATCCTACAATGAGCAGTTCTTC
>TRBJ1-1|TRBV6-5|NA|many
CASTLQPGAGTEAFF
TGTGCCAGCACCCTCCAACCGGGGGCGGGTACTGAAGCTTTCTTT
>TRBJ2-7|TRBV11-3|TRBD1|many
CASSLGTGDEQYF
TGTGCCAGCAGCTTAGGAACAGGGGACGAGCAGTACTTC
>TRBJ2-6|TRBV2|NA|many
CASSRDIRISGANVLTF
TGTGCCAGTTCCCGGGACATTCGAATCTCTGGGGCCAACGTCCTGACTTTC
>TRBJ2-5|TRBV2|NA|NA
CARSGDYQETQYF
TGTGCCCGCAGTGGAGACTACCAAGAGACCCAGTACTTC
>TRBJ2-3|TRBV9|NA|many
CASSVVSGELYF
TGTGCCAGCAGCGTAGTCTCAGGGGAACTGTATTTT
>TRBJ2-6|TRBV5-4|TRBD2|many
CASSWGGPGANVLTF
TGTGCCAGCAGCTGGGGAGGGCCCGGGGCCAACGTCCTGACTTTC
>TRBJ2-2|TRBV24-1|TRBD2|medium-sized
CATRTSGTVGELFF
TGTGCCACCAGGACTAGCGGGACGGTCGGGGAGCTGTTTTTT
>TRBJ1-1|TRBV6-1|NA|NA
CASSERGAETEAFF
TGTGCCAGCAGTGAACGGGGGGCGGAGACTGAAGCTTTCTTT
>TRBJ1-2|TRBV20-1|NA|NA
CSASRRGGNGYTF
TGCAGTGCTTCCCGCCGGGGAGGGAACGGCTACACCTTC
>TRBJ1-2|TRBV20-1|TRBD1|NA
CRPGQGRNGYTF
TGCAGGCCGGGACAGGGGAGGAATGGCTACACCTTC
>TRBJ2-1|TRBV5-5|TRBD2|NA
CASSIGSGSHNEQFF
TGTGCCAGCAGTATTGGTAGCGGGTCTCACAATGAGCAGTTCTTC
>TRBJ1-1|TRBV7-6|NA|NA
CASSSLQASGNTEAFF
TGTGCCAGCAGCTCCCTACAGGCTTCTGGAAACACCGAAGCTTTCTTT
>TRBJ2-7|TRBV24-1|TRBD2|NA
CATSDPGGKQYF
TGTGCCACCAGTGATCCCGGGGGGAAGCAGTACTTC
>TRBJ2-7|TRBV10-3|TRBD2|medium-sized
CAISESGLADPYEQYF
TGTGCCATCAGTGAGTCAGGACTAGCGGACCCCTACGAGCAGTACTTC
>TRBJ2-5|TRBV6-1|NA|many
CASSPDLTGIQETQYF
TGTGCCAGCAGCCCAGACCTTACAGGCATCCAAGAGACCCAGTACTTC
>TRBJ2-2|TRBV12-3/TRBV12-4|NA|many
CASSLGQAFLGELFF
TGTGCCAGCAGTTTGGGCCAGGCATTTCTGGGGGAGCTGTTTTTT
>TRBJ1-2|TRBV7-8|TRBD1|NA
CASSLRQGAGNTF
TGTGCCAGCAGCCTTCGACAGGGGGCTGGAAACACCTTC
>TRBJ2-5|TRBV7-9|TRBD1|many
CASSGTGGETQYF
TGTGCCAGCAGCGGGACAGGGGGGGAGACCCAGTACTTC
>TRBJ1-6|TRBV11-2|TRBD1|NA
CASSRTGGDNSPLHF
TGTGCCAGCAGCCGGACAGGGGGGGATAATTCACCCCTCCACTTT
>TRBJ1-4|TRBV4-2|TRBD1|many
CASSLMPAGQGGKKLFF
TGTGCCAGCAGCCTAATGCCGGCCGGACAGGGAGGGAAAAAACTGTTTTTT
>TRBJ2-5|TRBV18|NA|NA
CASSPIQGYQETQYF
TGTGCCAGCTCACCAATCCAGGGATACCAAGAGACCCAGTACTTC
>TRBJ1-5|TRBV20-1|NA|NA
CSARVLDNQPQHF
TGCAGTGCTAGAGTCCTGGATAATCAGCCCCAGCATTTT
>TRBJ1-6|TRBV7-2|NA|medium-sized
CASGTYNSPLHF
TGTGCCAGCGGGACTTATAATTCACCCCTCCACTTT
>TRBJ1-1|TRBV3-1|NA|many
CASSQGNLGAFF
TGTGCCAGCAGCCAAGGCAACCTAGGGGCTTTCTTT
>TRBJ2-5|TRBV6-1|TRBD2|many
CASSDGSGGTYQETQYF
TGTGCCAGCAGTGATGGTAGCGGGGGGACGTACCAAGAGACCCAGTACTTC
>TRBJ2-1|TRBV2|NA|NA
CASSDRATGLSNQQFF
TGTGCCAGCAGTGATCGGGCGACGGGGCTTAGCAATCAGCAGTTCTTC
>TRBJ2-1|TRBV3-1|NA|many
CASSQRGEQFF
TGTGCCAGCAGCCAGAGGGGTGAGCAGTTCTTC
>TRBJ1-5|TRBV5-1|NA|many
CASSLGYNQPQHF
TGCGCCAGCAGCTTAGGTTACAATCAGCCCCAGCATTTT
>TRBJ1-2|TRBV7-9|NA|many
CASSPYMAEGYTF
TGTGCCAGCAGCCCATACATGGCGGAAGGCTACACCTTC
>TRBJ2-5|TRBV15|NA|NA
CATSRAEGTQYF
TGTGCCACCAGCAGAGCGGAGGGGACCCAGTACTTC
>TRBJ2-6|TRBV19|NA|many
CASSEGSGANVLTF
TGTGCCAGTAGTGAAGGCTCTGGGGCCAACGTCCTGACTTTC
>TRBJ2-7|TRBV29-1|TRBD2|once
CSVVSAGSSYEQYF
TGCAGCGTCGTCTCAGCGGGGAGCTCCTACGAGCAGTACTTC
>TRBJ1-1|TRBV20-1|TRBD1|many
CSAPPGTGVISVRAFF
TGCAGTGCTCCTCCAGGGACAGGGGTGATATCGGTACGAGCTTTCTTT
>TRBJ2-7|TRBV11-2|NA|many
CASSSLTYEQYF
TGTGCCAGCAGCTCCCTTACCTACGAGCAGTACTTC
>TRBJ2-2|TRBV19|TRBD1|many
CASTRDRNTGELFF
TGTGCCAGTACCCGGGACAGAAACACCGGGGAGCTGTTTTTT